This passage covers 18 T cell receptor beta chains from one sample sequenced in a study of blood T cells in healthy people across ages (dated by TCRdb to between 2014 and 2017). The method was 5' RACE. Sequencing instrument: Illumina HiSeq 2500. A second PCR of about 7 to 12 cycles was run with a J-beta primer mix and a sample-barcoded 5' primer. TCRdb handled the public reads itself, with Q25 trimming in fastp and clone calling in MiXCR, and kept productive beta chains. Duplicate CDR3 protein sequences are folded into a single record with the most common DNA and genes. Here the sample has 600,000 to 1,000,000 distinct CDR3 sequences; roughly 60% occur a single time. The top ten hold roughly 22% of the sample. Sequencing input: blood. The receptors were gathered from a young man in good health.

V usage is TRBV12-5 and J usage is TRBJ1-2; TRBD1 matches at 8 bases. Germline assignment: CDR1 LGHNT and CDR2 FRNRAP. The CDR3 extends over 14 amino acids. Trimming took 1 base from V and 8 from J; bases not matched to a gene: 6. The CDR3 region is CASGLGTGSEGYTF. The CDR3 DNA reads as TGTGCTAGTGGTTTGGGGACAGGGTCTGAAGGCTACACCTTC.

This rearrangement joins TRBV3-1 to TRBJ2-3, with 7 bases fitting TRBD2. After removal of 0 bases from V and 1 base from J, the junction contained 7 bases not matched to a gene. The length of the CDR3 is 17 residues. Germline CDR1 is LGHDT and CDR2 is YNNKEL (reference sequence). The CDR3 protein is CASSQEGREFRTDTQYF. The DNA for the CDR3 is TGTGCCAGCAGCCAAGAGGGGCGGGAGTTTCGCACAGATACGCAGTATTTT.

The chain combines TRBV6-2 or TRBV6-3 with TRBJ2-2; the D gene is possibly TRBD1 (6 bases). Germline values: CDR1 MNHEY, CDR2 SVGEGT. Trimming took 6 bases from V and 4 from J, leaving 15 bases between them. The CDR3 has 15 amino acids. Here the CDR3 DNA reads TGTGCCAGCAGAGGGACCACAGGGTTCACCGGGGAGCTGTTTTTT. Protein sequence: CASRGTTGFTGELFF.

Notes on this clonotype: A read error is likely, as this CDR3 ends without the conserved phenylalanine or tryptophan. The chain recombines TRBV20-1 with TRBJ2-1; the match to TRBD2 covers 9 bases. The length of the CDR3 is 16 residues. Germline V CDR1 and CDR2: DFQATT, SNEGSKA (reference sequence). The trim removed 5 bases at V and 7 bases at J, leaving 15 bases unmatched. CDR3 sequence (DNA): TGCAGTGCTCCTCATGGAGGGACTAGCCCTAGAAATGAGCAGTTCCTC. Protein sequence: CSAPHGGTSPRNEQFL.

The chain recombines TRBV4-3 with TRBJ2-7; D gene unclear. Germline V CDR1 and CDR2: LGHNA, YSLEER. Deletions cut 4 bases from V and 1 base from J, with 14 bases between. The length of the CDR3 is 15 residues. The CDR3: CASSRGQGPSYEQYF. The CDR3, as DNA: TGCGCCAGCAGCCGAGGTCAAGGACCTTCCTACGAGCAGTACTTC.

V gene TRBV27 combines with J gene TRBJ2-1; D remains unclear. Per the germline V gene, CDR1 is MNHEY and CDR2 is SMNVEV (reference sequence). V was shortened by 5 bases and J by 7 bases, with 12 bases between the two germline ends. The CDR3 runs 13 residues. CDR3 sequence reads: CASSRLVGNEQFF. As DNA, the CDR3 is TGTGCCAGCAGTAGGTTAGTTGGGAATGAGCAGTTCTTC.

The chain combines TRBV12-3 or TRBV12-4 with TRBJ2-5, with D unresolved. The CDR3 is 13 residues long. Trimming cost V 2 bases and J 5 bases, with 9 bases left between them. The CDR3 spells CASSLWVKETQYF. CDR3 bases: TGTGCCAGCAGTTTATGGGTAAAGGAGACCCAGTACTTC.

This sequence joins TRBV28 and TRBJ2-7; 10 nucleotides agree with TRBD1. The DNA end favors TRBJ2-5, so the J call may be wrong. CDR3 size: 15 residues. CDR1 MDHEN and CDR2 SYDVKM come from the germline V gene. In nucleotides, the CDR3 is TGTGCCAGCAGCCAACTAGACAGGGGGCGAGAGACCCAGTACTTC. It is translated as CASSQLDRGRETQYF.

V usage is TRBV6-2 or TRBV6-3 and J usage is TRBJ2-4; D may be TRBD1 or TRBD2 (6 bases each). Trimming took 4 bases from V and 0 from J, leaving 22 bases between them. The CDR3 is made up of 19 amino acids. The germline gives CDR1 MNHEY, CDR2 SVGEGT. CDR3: CASSSGATDRRRAKNIQYF. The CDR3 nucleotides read TGTGCCAGCAGTTCGGGGGCGACAGACAGGAGGAGAGCCAAAAACATTCAGTACTTC.

The CDR3 coding sequence is TGTGCCAGCAGCCCAGCGGGGGGGCCTCTAGTTGAGCAGTTCTTC. This encodes CASSPAGGPLVEQFF. The V gene is TRBV12-3 or TRBV12-4, the J gene TRBJ2-1; 10 bases match TRBD2. Unmatched junction bases numbered 11, after V lost 6 bases and J lost 9 bases. This CDR3 spans 15 amino acids.

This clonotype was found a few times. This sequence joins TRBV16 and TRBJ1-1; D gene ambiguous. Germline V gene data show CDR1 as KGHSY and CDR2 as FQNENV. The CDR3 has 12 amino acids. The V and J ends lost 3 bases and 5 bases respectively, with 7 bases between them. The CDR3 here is CASSQVRTEAFF. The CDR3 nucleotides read TGTGCCAGCAGCCAGGTAAGAACTGAAGCTTTCTTT.

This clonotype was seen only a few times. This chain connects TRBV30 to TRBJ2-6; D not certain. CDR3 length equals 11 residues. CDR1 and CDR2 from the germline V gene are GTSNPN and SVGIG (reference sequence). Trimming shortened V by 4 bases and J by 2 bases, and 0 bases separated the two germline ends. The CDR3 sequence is CAWTGANVLTF. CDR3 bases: TGTGCCTGGACTGGGGCCAACGTCCTGACTTTC.

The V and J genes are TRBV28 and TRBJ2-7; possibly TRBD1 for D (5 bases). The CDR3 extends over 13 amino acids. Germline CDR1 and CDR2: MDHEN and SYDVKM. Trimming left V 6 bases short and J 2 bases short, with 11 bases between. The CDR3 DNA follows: TGTGCCAGCAGGGACACCTCAACCTACGAGCAGTACTTC. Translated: CASRDTSTYEQYF. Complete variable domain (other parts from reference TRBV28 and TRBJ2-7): DVKVTQSSRYLVKRTGEKVFLECVQDMDHENMFWYRQDPGLGLRLIYFSYDVKMKEKGDIPEGYSVSREKKERFSLILESASTNQTSMYLCASRDTSTYEQYFGPGTRLTVT.

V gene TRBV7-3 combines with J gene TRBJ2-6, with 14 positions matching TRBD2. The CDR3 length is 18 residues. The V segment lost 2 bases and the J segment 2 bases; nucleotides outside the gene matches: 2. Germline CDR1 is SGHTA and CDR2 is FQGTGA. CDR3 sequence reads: CASSLLGLAGAGANVLTF. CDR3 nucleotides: TGTGCCAGCAGCTTACTGGGACTAGCGGGAGCTGGGGCCAACGTCCTGACTTTC.

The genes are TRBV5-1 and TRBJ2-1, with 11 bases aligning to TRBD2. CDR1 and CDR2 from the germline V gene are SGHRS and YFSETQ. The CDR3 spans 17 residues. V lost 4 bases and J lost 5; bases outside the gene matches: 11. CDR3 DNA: TGCGCCAGCAGCCCGTTCAGGACTAGCGGGTTGCACAATGAGCAGTTCTTC. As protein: CASSPFRTSGLHNEQFF.

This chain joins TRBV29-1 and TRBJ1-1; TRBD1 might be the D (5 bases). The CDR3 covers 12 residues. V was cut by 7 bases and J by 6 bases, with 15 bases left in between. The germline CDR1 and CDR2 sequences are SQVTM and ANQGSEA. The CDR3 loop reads CSGGGGAAEAFF. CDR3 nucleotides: TGCAGCGGTGGGGGGGGAGCGGCTGAAGCTTTCTTT.

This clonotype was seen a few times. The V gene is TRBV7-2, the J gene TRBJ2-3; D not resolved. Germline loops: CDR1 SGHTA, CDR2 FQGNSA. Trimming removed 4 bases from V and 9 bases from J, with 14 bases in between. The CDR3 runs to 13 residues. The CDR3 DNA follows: TGTGCCAGCAGCTCCGGCTCCAAGGGAACGCAGTATTTT. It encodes CASSSGSKGTQYF.

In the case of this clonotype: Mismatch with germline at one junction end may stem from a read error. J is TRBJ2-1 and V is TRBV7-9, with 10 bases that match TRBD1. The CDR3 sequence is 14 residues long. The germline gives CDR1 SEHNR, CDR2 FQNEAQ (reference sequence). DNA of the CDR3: TGTGCCAGCAGGTTAGGGACAGGGGACAATGAGCAGTTCTTC. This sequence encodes CASRLGTGDNEQFF. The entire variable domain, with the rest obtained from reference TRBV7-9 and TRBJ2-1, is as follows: DTGVSQNPRHKITKRGQNVTFRCDPISEHNRLYWYRQTLGQGPEFLTYFQNEAQLEKSRLLSDRFSAERPKGSFSTLEIQRTEQGDSAMYLCASRLGTGDNEQFFGPGTRLTVL.